Presented here are 5 T cell receptor beta chains from one specimen sequenced in a study of vaccination effects on CD4 cells after COVID-19 (dated by TCRdb to between 2020 and 2023). Receptors were amplified or captured by the immunoSEQ multiplex PCR assay. TCRdb took over this immuneACCESS table, retaining in-frame rearrangements with V and J assigned. Such tables are incomplete; in checked studies, under half of the missing clones stem from an unresolved V gene, and the remainder is unexplained. The sample table contains about 15,000 clones; only one count was recorded for approximately 68% of them. The ten top clones hold 20% to 25% of the sample. For these TCRs, the target antigens are not known. To identify antigen-specific CD4+ T cell clonotypes by their expansion, the ViraFEST assay first stimulated PBMC with viral peptide pools and then applied TCR sequencing. After around eleven days of culture, CD4+ T cells were isolated with the EasySep CD4+ T cell isolation kit. Participants received two doses of either the BNT162b2 or the mRNA-1273 mRNA SARS-CoV-2 vaccine.

Source: CD4+ T cells from PBMCs cultured with HCoV-NL63 spike peptides, taken after COVID-19 vaccination. What the cell subset or site label conveys for this sample: HCoV-NL63 spike overlapping peptide pool stimulation. Receptors were obtained from a human donor who received a COVID-19 vaccine.

V usage is TRBV5-1 and J usage is TRBJ2-7; the D gene is possibly TRBD1 (6 bases). Germline V CDR1 and CDR2: SGHRS, YFSETQ. V dropped 0 bases and J dropped 2 bases, with 6 bases sitting between them. CDR3 size: 13 residues. The CDR3 nucleotides are TGCGCCAGCAGCTTGGACAGGGCCTACGAGCAGTACTTC. Protein sequence: CASSLDRAYEQYF.

CDR3 loop: CASSLGAYEQYF. In DNA, the CDR3 is TGTGCCAGCAGCTTGGGGGCCTACGAGCAGTACTTC. J is TRBJ2-7 and V is TRBV5-8, with D unclear. Germline CDR1 is SGHTS and CDR2 is YDEGEE. With 0 bases removed from V and 2 bases from J, the gap between germline ends came to 3 bases. This CDR3 comprises 12 residues.

The V and J genes are TRBV5-1 and TRBJ1-2, with D unclear. Germline V CDR1 and CDR2: SGHRS, YFSETQ. V lost 0 bases and J 0 bases, leaving 3 bases between the germline ends. This CDR3 contains 13 residues. The CDR3 region is CASSLGPNYGYTF. CDR3 bases: TGCGCCAGCAGCTTGGGACCTAACTATGGCTACACCTTC.

This chain connects TRBV18 to TRBJ2-7, with a weak D call TRBD1 (7 bases). CDR3 length equals 14 residues. Germline assignment: CDR1 KGHSH and CDR2 LQKENI. Trimming took 5 bases from V and 6 from J, leaving 17 bases between them. The CDR3 region has the DNA TGTGCCAGCTCAGAGAAGCAGGGGGGCACCGAGCAGTACTTC. Protein product: CASSEKQGGTEQYF.

J is TRBJ2-1 and V is TRBV28; D unresolved. Germline CDR1 is MDHEN and CDR2 is SYDVKM. V dropped 8 bases and J dropped 8 bases, with 16 bases sitting between them. CDR3 length equals 13 residues. The CDR3 protein is CASGRSRADEQFF. CDR3 DNA: TGTGCCAGCGGCCGCTCTCGGGCGGATGAGCAGTTCTTC.